The 21 T cell receptor beta chains reported below all come from one sample, sequenced in a study of CD8+ T cells in alopecia areata. Extracted RNA was reverse transcribed, and the resulting cDNA served as sequencing template. Clones were sequenced by immunoSEQ multiplex PCR, and TCRdb holds only the in-frame ones, with some missing. The sample yields 110,000 to 150,000 clones, 51% seen once. Here the sequenced sample was CD4+ T cells sorted from blood, taken at week 0. These receptors were taken from a human donor with alopecia areata.

This clone was seen more than once but under ten times. This sequence joins TRBV28 and TRBJ2-6, with D possibly TRBD2 on 6 matching bases. Germline assignment: CDR1 MDHEN and CDR2 SYDVKM. The CDR3 covers 17 residues. Trimming took 7 bases from V and 4 from J, leaving 20 bases between them. In DNA, the CDR3 is TGTGCCAGCACCCCCCTAACGGGAGCACCAGGGGCCAACGTCCTGACTTTC. Protein sequence: CASTPLTGAPGANVLTF. The whole variable domain, remainder taken from reference TRBV28 and TRBJ2-6, is DVKVTQSSRYLVKRTGEKVFLECVQDMDHENMFWYRQDPGLGLRLIYFSYDVKMKEKGDIPEGYSVSREKKERFSLILESASTNQTSMYLCASTPLTGAPGANVLTFGAGSRLTVL.

This chain uses TRBV29-1 with TRBJ2-1, with TRBD1 matching over 9 bases. The CDR3 loop spans 15 amino acids. V lost 2 bases to trimming and J lost 4 bases; unmatched junction nucleotides: 6. In germline, CDR1 is SQVTM, CDR2 ANQGSEA. The CDR3 sequence: CSVEKPGQGYNEQFF. CDR3 DNA sequence: TGCAGCGTTGAAAAACCGGGACAGGGATACAATGAGCAGTTCTTC.

The CDR3 loop is CASSLRSGGLNTEAFF. The DNA for the CDR3 is TGTGCCAGCAGTTTACGGTCAGGGGGCCTGAACACTGAAGCTTTCTTT. This chain links TRBV27 with TRBJ1-1; TRBD1 agrees at 8 bases. This CDR3 has 16 residues. Germline V gives CDR1 MNHEY, CDR2 SMNVEV (reference sequence). V lost 2 bases and J lost 0; bases outside the gene matches: 5.

The chain uses TRBV6-1 and TRBJ2-5; TRBD1 agrees at 10 bases. The CDR3 spans 14 residues. From germline, CDR1 is MNHNS and CDR2 SASEGT. V was pared by 5 bases and J by 5 bases, with 5 bases of the junction left unmatched. CDR3 nucleotides: TGTGCCAGCAGTACCCGACAGGGGGCGGAGACCCAGTACTTC. This codes for CASSTRQGAETQYF.

Details on this clone: The identical CDR3 is also encoded by other nucleotide sequences in the sample. This chain uses TRBV29-1 with TRBJ2-3; 9 bases fit TRBD2. Trimming removed 2 bases from V and 3 bases from J; junction bases left unmatched: 0. From germline, CDR1 is SQVTM and CDR2 ANQGSEA. The CDR3 has 13 amino acids. The CDR3 protein is CSVELAGTDTQYF. CDR3 sequence (DNA): TGCAGCGTTGAACTAGCGGGGACAGATACGCAGTATTTT.

This clone was found a few times. The V and J genes are TRBV10-3 and TRBJ2-5; TRBD1 matches at 7 bases. This CDR3 is built from 13 residues. The germline CDR1 and CDR2 sequences are ENHRY and SYGVKD. The V and J ends lost 3 bases and 5 bases, in that order; junction bases with no gene match: 3. CDR3 DNA sequence: TGTGCCATCAGTGAAGGGACAGAGGAGACCCAGTACTTC. This gives the protein CAISEGTEETQYF.

This rearrangement joins TRBV5-1 to TRBJ1-1; the D is unclear. Deletions cut 5 bases from V and 6 bases from J, with 11 bases between. The CDR3 has 12 residues. Germline CDR1 is SGHRS and CDR2 is YFSETQ. CDR3 in amino acids: CASRLGKAEAFF. CDR3 DNA: TGCGCCAGCAGGCTCGGGAAGGCTGAAGCTTTCTTT.

DNA for the CDR3: TGTGCCTACCAAATGGCGGCAGATCAGTACTTC. Encoded protein: CAYQMAADQYF. The rearrangement links TRBV30 to TRBJ2-7; D not certain. V lost 7 bases and J lost 10, with 17 bases in between. Germline V gene sequence: CDR1 GTSNPN, CDR2 SVGIG (reference sequence). The CDR3 runs 11 residues. The full variable domain, completed using reference TRBV30 and TRBJ2-7, is SQTIHQWPATLVQPVGSPLSLECTVEGTSNPNLYWYRQAAGRGLQLLFYSVGIGQISSEVPQNLSASRPQDRQFILSSKKLLLSDSGFYLCAYQMAADQYFGPGTRLTVT.

The chain combines TRBV15 with TRBJ2-7; no definite D call. The CDR3 loop spans 13 amino acids. In germline, CDR1 is LNHNV, CDR2 YYDKDF (reference sequence). Trimming stripped 4 bases from V and 0 bases from J, with 7 bases between. The CDR3 spells CATSTFDSYEQYF. The CDR3 DNA is TGTGCCACCAGCACGTTCGACTCCTACGAGCAGTACTTC.

DNA of the CDR3: TGTGCCAGCGCCACCGGTATGAAGGGAAACACCATATATTTT. This translates into CASATGMKGNTIYF. The V gene is TRBV6-1, the J gene TRBJ1-3; D gene ambiguous. This CDR3 region has 14 residues. The germline V and J ends were trimmed by 8 bases and 4 bases, with 15 bases remaining between them. Germline V gives CDR1 MNHNS, CDR2 SASEGT.

V is TRBV29-1 and J is TRBJ1-1, with D tentatively TRBD1 (5 bases). The CDR3 consists of 13 residues. V was clipped by 1 base and J by 0 bases, with 6 bases between them. Per germline, CDR1 SQVTM and CDR2 ANQGSEA. In DNA, the CDR3 is TGCAGCGTTGAAGGGACACTGAACACTGAAGCTTTCTTT. Protein: CSVEGTLNTEAFF.

The chain joins TRBV9 to TRBJ2-5, with TRBD1 matching over 10 bases. The CDR3 covers 15 residues. Trimming at V came to 8 bases and at J to 0 bases, leaving 7 bases not matched to a gene. Looked up from germline, CDR1 is SGDLS and CDR2 is YYNGEE. The CDR3 sequence: CASTKTGGDQETQYF. As DNA, the CDR3 is TGTGCCAGTACGAAGACAGGGGGCGACCAAGAGACCCAGTACTTC.

The genes are TRBV7-2 and TRBJ2-3; 10 bases align to TRBD1. Germline assignment: CDR1 SGHTA and CDR2 FQGNSA. V shed 0 bases and J 6 bases; nucleotides not matched to a gene: 9. The CDR3 sequence is 17 residues long. CDR3 sequence (DNA): TGTGCCAGCAGCTTAGCCAGCCAGGGACAGGGGATGGATACGCAGTATTTT. It yields the protein CASSLASQGQGMDTQYF.

This rearrangement joins TRBV30 to TRBJ1-1; D is uncertain. V gave up 1 base and J gave up 4 bases, with 13 bases separating them. Germline lookup yields CDR1 GTSNPN and CDR2 SVGIG (reference sequence). This CDR3 comprises 14 residues. The CDR3 is CAWSALTESTEAFF. CDR3 DNA: TGTGCCTGGAGTGCTCTCACCGAGAGCACTGAAGCTTTCTTT.

The J gene is TRBJ2-6, the V gene TRBV6-5; the D gene is possibly TRBD1 (5 bases). Germline V gives CDR1 MNHEY, CDR2 SVGAGI. V lost 5 bases, J lost 0 bases, and 8 bases lay in between. This CDR3 comprises 15 residues. CDR3 residues: CASSRQLSGANVLTF. CDR3 bases: TGTGCCAGCAGTCGACAGCTCTCTGGGGCCAACGTCCTGACTTTC.

V usage is TRBV30 and J usage is TRBJ2-7; D assignment may be TRBD1 or TRBD2 (5 bases each). V shed 6 bases and J shed 1 base, with 16 bases lying between them. The germline gives CDR1 GTSNPN, CDR2 SVGIG (reference sequence). The CDR3 has 14 residues. CDR3 DNA: TGTGCCTGTTACGACTCAGGGAGTTCCTACGAGCAGTACTTC. It is translated as CACYDSGSSYEQYF. The whole variable domain, filled in from reference TRBV30 and TRBJ2-7, reads SQTIHQWPATLVQPVGSPLSLECTVEGTSNPNLYWYRQAAGRGLQLLFYSVGIGQISSEVPQNLSASRPQDRQFILSSKKLLLSDSGFYLCACYDSGSSYEQYFGPGTRLTVT.

The genes are TRBV7-9 and TRBJ2-1; TRBD1 matches at 9 bases. Germline trimming cut 6 bases from V and 8 bases from J; bases unmatched to any gene: 8. CDR1 and CDR2 (germline): SEHNR, FQNEAQ (reference sequence). The CDR3 runs 14 residues. CDR3 amino acids: CASSRDREEDEQFF. The CDR3 DNA is TGTGCCAGCAGTCGGGACAGGGAGGAGGATGAGCAGTTCTTC.

This sequence joins TRBV29-1 and TRBJ2-3; D is unclear. V gave up 4 bases and J gave up 9 bases, with 11 bases separating them. The CDR3 contains 11 residues. Germline CDR1 SQVTM, CDR2 ANQGSEA. CDR3 sequence reads: CSVGAKGTQYF. The CDR3 DNA reads as TGCAGCGTTGGGGCGAAGGGAACGCAGTATTTT.

This chain joins TRBV6-1 and TRBJ2-5; 7 bases match TRBD1. Unmatched junction bases numbered 7, after V lost 4 bases and J lost 5 bases. Germline-derived CDR1 and CDR2 are MNHNS and SASEGT. The CDR3 has 14 amino acids. CDR3 sequence: CASSARQGRETQYF. In DNA form, the CDR3 reads TGTGCCAGCAGTGCGAGACAGGGAAGGGAGACCCAGTACTTC.

V gene TRBV29-1 combines with J gene TRBJ2-3; D is undetermined. This CDR3 contains 11 residues. With 4 bases removed from V and 3 bases from J, the gap between germline ends came to 5 bases. Germline CDR1 and CDR2: SQVTM and ANQGSEA. The CDR3 loop reads CSVVRTDTQYF. The DNA for the CDR3 is TGCAGCGTTGTTCGTACAGATACGCAGTATTTT.

This clone has just a few counts. This chain uses TRBV29-1 with TRBJ1-1; tentatively, D is TRBD1 (5 bases). The CDR3 is made up of 12 amino acids. Trimming left V 7 bases short and J 4 bases short, with 13 bases between. The V gene's germline CDR1 is SQVTM and CDR2 ANQGSEA. CDR3 amino acids: CSGGEVRTEAFF. CDR3 DNA: TGCAGCGGGGGGGAGGTACGCACTGAAGCTTTCTTT. The full variable domain, with the rest looked up from reference TRBV29-1 and TRBJ1-1, is SAVISQKPSRDICQRGTSLTIQCQVDSQVTMMFWYRQQPGQSLTLIATANQGSEATYESGFVIDKFPISRPNLTFSTLTVSNMSPEDSSIYLCSGGEVRTEAFFGQGTRLTVV.